The clone carrying this TCR beta chain occurred a few times. Its target is unknown. It was healthy bone marrow donors who served as donors. This record belongs to a study of cytomegalovirus exposure and HLA in healthy donors. Whole-study results and caveats: Several of the most significant clusters appeared linked to common viral pathogens, based on a later analysis. Cytomegalovirus-associated TCR beta chains were listed, numbering 164. Excluded: some indistinguishable V segments such as TRBV6-2 and TRBV6-3.

This CDR3 is 12 amino acids long. Looked up from germline, CDR1 is LNHDA and CDR2 is SQIVND (reference sequence). V was cut by 5 bases and J by 4 bases, with 6 bases left in between. Primers included in the PCR were 60 Vbeta and 13 Jbeta primers. The method was immunoSEQ multiplex PCR; TCRdb's version includes in-frame clones alone and lacks a portion of them. This table holds 150,000 to 180,000 clones, around 70% found once. The chain carries TRBV19 and TRBJ1-5; D remains ambiguous. Sequencing was performed on PBMCs. This clonotype was obtained from a man in his thirties or forties in good health and CMV-seronegative. The DNA of the CDR3 is TGTGCCAGTAGTTTGCGAAATCAGCCCCAGCATTTT. Amino acids: CASSLRNQPQHF.